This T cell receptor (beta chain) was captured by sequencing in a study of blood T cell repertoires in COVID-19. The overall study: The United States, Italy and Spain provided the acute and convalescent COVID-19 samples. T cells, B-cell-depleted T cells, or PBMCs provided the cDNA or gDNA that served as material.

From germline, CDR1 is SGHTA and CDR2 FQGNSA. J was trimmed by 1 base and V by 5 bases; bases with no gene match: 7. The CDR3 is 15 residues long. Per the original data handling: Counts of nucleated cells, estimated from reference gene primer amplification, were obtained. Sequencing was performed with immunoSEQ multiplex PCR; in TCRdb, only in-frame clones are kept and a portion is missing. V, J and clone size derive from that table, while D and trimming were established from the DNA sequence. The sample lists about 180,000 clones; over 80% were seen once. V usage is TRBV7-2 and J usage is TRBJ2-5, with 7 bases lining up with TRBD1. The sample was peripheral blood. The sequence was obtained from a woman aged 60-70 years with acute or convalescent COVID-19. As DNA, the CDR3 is TGTGCCAGCAGCCCCCGACAGGGCCCCCAAGAGACCCAGTACTTC. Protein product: CASSPRQGPQETQYF.